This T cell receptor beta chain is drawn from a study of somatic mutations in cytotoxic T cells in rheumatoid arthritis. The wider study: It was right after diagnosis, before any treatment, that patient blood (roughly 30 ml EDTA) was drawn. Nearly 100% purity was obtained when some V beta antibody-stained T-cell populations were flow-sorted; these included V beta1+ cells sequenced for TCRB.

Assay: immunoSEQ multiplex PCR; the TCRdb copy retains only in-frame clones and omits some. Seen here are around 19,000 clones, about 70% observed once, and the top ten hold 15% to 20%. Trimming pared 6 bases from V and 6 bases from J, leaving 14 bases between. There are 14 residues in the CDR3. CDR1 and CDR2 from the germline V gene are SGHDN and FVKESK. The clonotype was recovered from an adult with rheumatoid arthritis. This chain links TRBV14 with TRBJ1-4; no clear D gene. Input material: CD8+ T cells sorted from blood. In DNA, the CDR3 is TGTGCCAGCAGTCGGGAAGGAGGTGATGAAAAACTGTTTTTT. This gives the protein CASSREGGDEKLFF.